A single sample gave rise to the 30 T cell receptor beta chains below, sequenced in a study of cytomegalovirus exposure and HLA in healthy donors. Repertoires were generated with immunoSEQ multiplex PCR, while TCRdb's copy carries only in-frame clones and drops some. Among approximately 120,000 clones, 85% to 95% were seen once, and the ten largest hold roughly 1.3%. The specimen was PBMCs. These receptors were obtained from a woman aged 18-29 years in good health and CMV-seronegative.

The gene calls are TRBV19 and TRBJ1-5; D may be TRBD1 (6 bases). Trimming shortened V by 4 bases and J by 7 bases, and 14 bases separated the two germline ends. This CDR3 is built from 14 residues. From germline, CDR1 is LNHDA and CDR2 SQIVND (reference sequence). The CDR3 nucleotides read TGTGCCAGTAGTACATGGACAGTCGGCCAGCCCCAGCATTTT. Translated, it gives CASSTWTVGQPQHF.

The V gene is TRBV30, the J gene TRBJ1-4, with a weak D call TRBD1 (5 bases). CDR1 and CDR2 (germline): GTSNPN, SVGIG (reference sequence). V shed 5 bases and J shed 3 bases, with 13 bases lying between them. The length of the CDR3 is 14 residues. The CDR3 region has the DNA TGTGCCTGGGGGACTGGACTGGCTAATGAAAAACTGTTTTTT. The encoded protein is CAWGTGLANEKLFF.

V and J are TRBV9 and TRBJ1-3; the match to TRBD1 covers 9 bases. The V gene's germline CDR1 is SGDLS and CDR2 YYNGEE. V lost 4 bases, J lost 4 bases, and 6 bases stayed unmatched. The CDR3 consists of 15 residues. CDR3 DNA sequence: TGTGCCAGCAGCCTACTTGGGACAGGGGGAAACACCATATATTTT. Encoded protein: CASSLLGTGGNTIYF.

The chain joins TRBV7-9 to TRBJ2-7; 7 bases agree with TRBD2. Germline V gives CDR1 SEHNR, CDR2 FQNEAQ (reference sequence). The ends lost 4 bases at V and 5 bases at J; junction bases unmatched: 14. The CDR3 has 16 amino acids. Here the CDR3 reads CASSSPGGGGVHEQYF. CDR3 coding DNA: TGTGCCAGCAGCTCGCCAGGCGGCGGGGGTGTCCACGAGCAGTACTTC.

In DNA form, the CDR3 reads TGTGCCAGCAGTTTATCCTGGACAGGAGTTGGCTACACCTTC. It yields the protein CASSLSWTGVGYTF. The rearrangement links TRBV28 to TRBJ1-2; the match to TRBD1 covers 7 bases. Germline V gives CDR1 MDHEN, CDR2 SYDVKM. The CDR3 length is 14 residues. J lost 7 bases, V lost 1 base, and 6 bases had no gene match.

The chain is built from TRBV28 and TRBJ1-1, with D unclear. Germline-derived CDR1 and CDR2 are MDHEN and SYDVKM. Trimming left V 6 bases short and J 3 bases short, with 8 bases between. CDR3 size: 12 residues. The CDR3 DNA reads as TGTGCCAGCAGGGTGGAGGACACTGAAGCTTTCTTT. Protein sequence: CASRVEDTEAFF. The variable domain in full, with the rest retrieved from reference TRBV28 and TRBJ1-1, is DVKVTQSSRYLVKRTGEKVFLECVQDMDHENMFWYRQDPGLGLRLIYFSYDVKMKEKGDIPEGYSVSREKKERFSLILESASTNQTSMYLCASRVEDTEAFFGQGTRLTVV.

The CDR3 coding sequence is TGTGCCAGCAGTGGTGGAGGGGCCCCAAATCTCCAGTACTTC. Its translation is CASSGGGAPNLQYF. The gene calls are TRBV6-1 and TRBJ2-5; D might be TRBD2 (6 bases). The CDR3 consists of 14 residues. Trimming left V 4 bases short and J 10 bases short, with 19 bases between. CDR1 and CDR2 (germline): MNHNS, SASEGT.

The genes are TRBV19 and TRBJ1-4; D might be TRBD1 (6 bases). Trimming removed 4 bases at V and 2 bases at J, with 11 bases between. Germline-derived CDR1 and CDR2 are LNHDA and SQIVND (reference sequence). The length of the CDR3 is 15 residues. The CDR3: CASSSPGETNEKLFF. Here the CDR3 DNA reads TGTGCCAGTAGTAGCCCAGGGGAGACTAATGAAAAACTGTTTTTT.

CDR3 nucleotide sequence: TGTGCCAGCAGTTCGGTGACTAGCGGAAATGAGCAGTTCTTC. Its protein is CASSSVTSGNEQFF. V gene TRBV6-6 combines with J gene TRBJ2-1; 9 bases line up with TRBD2. The length of the CDR3 is 14 residues. CDR1 is MNHNY and CDR2 is SVGAGI in the germline V gene (reference sequence). The V segment lost 4 bases and the J segment 7 bases; nucleotides outside the gene matches: 5.

This chain joins TRBV5-1 and TRBJ2-5, with TRBD1 matching 10 bases. V was pared by 3 bases and J by 4 bases, with 12 bases of the junction left unmatched. The CDR3 consists of 17 residues. Germline CDR1 and CDR2: SGHRS and YFSETQ. The CDR3 spells CASSSGTGEPRGETQYF. The CDR3 region has the DNA TGCGCCAGCAGCTCTGGGACAGGGGAACCCCGTGGAGAGACCCAGTACTTC.

The chain has TRBV27 and TRBJ1-2; a weak D match, TRBD1 (5 bases). CDR1 is MNHEY, CDR2 SMNVEV, per germline (reference sequence). The CDR3 runs 13 residues. The V gene lost 4 bases and the J gene lost 3 bases, with 9 bases spanning the gap. CDR3 in DNA: TGTGCCAGCAGTTCGTTCAGGGACTATGGCTACACCTTC. Its translation is CASSSFRDYGYTF.

This chain links TRBV5-1 with TRBJ2-2; the D gene is possibly TRBD1 (6 bases). The CDR3 length is 14 residues. V was cut by 5 bases and J by 1 base, with 9 bases left in between. From germline, CDR1 is SGHRS and CDR2 YFSETQ. The CDR3 spells CASRGQRNTGELFF. The CDR3 DNA is TGCGCCAGCAGGGGACAAAGGAACACCGGGGAGCTGTTTTTT.

The chain combines TRBV27 with TRBJ2-7; 9 nucleotides align to TRBD1. The CDR3 is 14 amino acids. Germline CDR1 reads MNHEY; CDR2 reads SMNVEV (reference sequence). V trimming: 6 bases; J trimming: 2 bases; junction bases outside the gene matches: 5. The CDR3 DNA is TGTGCCAGCAGGGGGGGACAGGGCCCCTACGAGCAGTACTTC. Protein product: CASRGGQGPYEQYF.

This rearrangement joins TRBV11-2 to TRBJ2-3; no firm D call. This CDR3 is built from 14 residues. From germline, CDR1 is SGHAT and CDR2 FQNNGV. Trimming stripped 5 bases from V and 2 bases from J, with 11 bases between. The CDR3 sequence is CASSPLRATDTQYF. The DNA of the CDR3 is TGTGCCAGCAGCCCCCTAAGAGCCACAGATACGCAGTATTTT.

The CDR3 reads CASSLGRGGTEAFF. The CDR3 nucleotides read TGCGCCAGCAGCTTAGGTAGGGGAGGTACTGAAGCTTTCTTT. The rearrangement joins TRBV5-1 to TRBJ1-1; weak D call: TRBD1 (5 bases). The ends were cut back, 2 bases at V and 5 bases at J, with 13 bases in the middle. The CDR3 sequence is 14 residues long. In germline, CDR1 is SGHRS, CDR2 YFSETQ.

This chain connects TRBV15 to TRBJ2-2, with 8 bases that match TRBD2. V was pared by 0 bases and J by 0 bases, with 0 bases of the junction left unmatched. Per germline, CDR1 LNHNV and CDR2 YYDKDF (reference sequence). The CDR3 has 16 amino acids. The CDR3: CATSRDSGANTGELFF. In DNA, the CDR3 is TGTGCCACCAGCAGAGATAGCGGGGCGAACACCGGGGAGCTGTTTTTT.

The V and J genes are TRBV4-1 and TRBJ1-2; possible D gene TRBD1, 5 bases. The CDR3 is 16 residues long. Trimming stripped 2 bases from V and 4 bases from J, with 17 bases between. Germline V gene data show CDR1 as MGHRA and CDR2 as YSYEKL. The CDR3 here is CASSQFLLGGGYGYTF. The CDR3, as DNA: TGCGCCAGCAGCCAATTTCTTCTCGGGGGTGGCTATGGCTACACCTTC.

This clone appeared once. The CDR3: CASSTTGVSEAFF. CDR3 DNA: TGTGCCAGCAGTACGACAGGGGTGAGTGAAGCTTTCTTT. The chain couples TRBV7-9 to TRBJ1-1, with 8 bases fitting TRBD1. CDR1 SEHNR and CDR2 FQNEAQ come from the germline V gene (reference sequence). V shed 6 bases, J shed 7 bases, and the junction held 7 bases outside the gene matches. This CDR3 has 13 residues.

This clone was seen only once. The rearrangement links TRBV2 to TRBJ1-2; 10 nucleotides match TRBD1. V gave up 4 bases and J gave up 4 bases; unmatched junction bases: 9. This CDR3 spans 16 amino acids. Germline assignment: CDR1 SNHLY and CDR2 FYNNEI. The CDR3 here is CASSVTGTGDSYGYTF. The CDR3 DNA follows: TGTGCCAGCAGTGTGACCGGGACAGGGGATTCCTATGGCTACACCTTC.

This chain joins TRBV5-1 and TRBJ2-7; D gene ambiguous. The CDR3 consists of 14 residues. The germline CDR1 and CDR2 sequences are SGHRS and YFSETQ. The ends were cut back, 3 bases at V and 0 bases at J, with 10 bases in the middle. The CDR3 region has the DNA TGCGCCAGCAGCTCTCTAGGATCCTCCTACGAGCAGTACTTC. Its translation: CASSSLGSSYEQYF.

The J gene is TRBJ2-7, the V gene TRBV5-1, with 9 nucleotides matching TRBD2. The CDR3 extends over 15 amino acids. Germline CDR1 reads SGHRS; CDR2 reads YFSETQ. J lost 4 bases, V lost 0 bases, and 5 bases had no gene match. The CDR3, as DNA: TGCGCCAGCAGCTTGGGGGCTAGCGGGGTTTACGAGCAGTACTTC. Its translation is CASSLGASGVYEQYF.

The J gene is TRBJ2-7, the V gene TRBV2, with D maybe TRBD1 (6 bases). There are 13 residues in the CDR3. Trimming left V 8 bases short and J 1 base short, with 12 bases between. Germline V gene data show CDR1 as SNHLY and CDR2 as FYNNEI. This chain's CDR3 is CASCLGGSYEQYF. For the CDR3, the DNA is TGTGCCAGCTGTTTAGGGGGATCCTACGAGCAGTACTTC.

The rearrangement links TRBV7-9 to TRBJ2-4, with a tentative D call TRBD1 (5 bases). Germline assignment: CDR1 SEHNR and CDR2 FQNEAQ (reference sequence). This CDR3 is built from 16 residues. Deletions cut 3 bases from V and 8 bases from J, with 20 bases between. CDR3 residues: CASSFSDTRAIDIQYF. The CDR3 DNA sequence: TGTGCCAGCAGCTTTTCGGACACCCGGGCGATTGACATTCAGTACTTC.

The chain uses TRBV5-1 and TRBJ1-1; TRBD1 agrees at 9 bases. V lost 3 bases, J lost 1 base, and 10 bases stayed unmatched. Germline V CDR1 and CDR2: SGHRS, YFSETQ. The CDR3 sequence is 17 residues long. CDR3 in DNA: TGCGCCAGCAGCTCACTAATCACAGGGGGCAGGAACACTGAAGCTTTCTTT. It translates to CASSSLITGGRNTEAFF.

This clone was counted only a few times. The CDR3 DNA sequence: TGCGCCAGCAGCTCCCAACAGGGGGCCAGGGGAGAGACCCAGTACTTC. This codes for CASSSQQGARGETQYF. This rearrangement joins TRBV5-1 to TRBJ2-5; TRBD1 matches at 9 bases. The CDR3 contains 16 residues. The V gene's germline CDR1 is SGHRS and CDR2 YFSETQ. Losses at the gene ends were 3 bases for V and 4 bases for J; bases not matched to a gene: 10.

The chain recombines TRBV6-1 with TRBJ1-4; D possibly corresponds to TRBD1 (6 bases). CDR3 length: 14 amino acids. The V and J ends lost 6 bases and 5 bases respectively, with 13 bases between them. Germline CDR1 and CDR2: MNHNS and SASEGT. The CDR3 loop reads CASRTGRANEKLFF. The DNA for the CDR3 is TGTGCCAGCAGAACAGGGAGGGCGAATGAAAAACTGTTTTTT.

The chain employs TRBV5-6 and TRBJ2-7; D uncertain. The germline V and J ends were trimmed by 0 bases and 0 bases, with 7 bases remaining between them. Germline loops: CDR1 SGHDT, CDR2 YYEEEE. The CDR3 is 14 residues long. CDR3 region: CASSLGHYSYEQYF. The CDR3 bases are TGTGCCAGCAGCTTGGGACATTACTCCTACGAGCAGTACTTC.

This chain uses TRBV5-6 with TRBJ2-3; maybe TRBD2 (6 bases). Per the germline V gene, CDR1 is SGHDT and CDR2 is YYEEEE. The V end was cut by 0 bases, the J end by 0 bases, with 11 bases between. The CDR3 is made up of 16 amino acids. The CDR3 bases are TGTGCCAGCAGCTTGGCATCTAGCGAGAGCACAGATACGCAGTATTTT. Encoded protein: CASSLASSESTDTQYF.

V and J are TRBV23-1 and TRBJ2-7, with D tentatively TRBD1 (7 bases). TRBV23-1 is assigned to the ORF class and has an uncertain function. V dropped 6 bases and J dropped 6 bases, with 36 bases sitting between them. The CDR3 consists of 20 residues. The CDR3 here is CASSTAGQRDEWRRPCEQYF. The DNA of the CDR3 is TGCGCCAGCAGCACGGCGGGACAGCGAGACGAATGGAGGCGACCATGCGAGCAGTACTTC.

J is TRBJ1-6 and V is TRBV5-1, with D uncertain. The CDR3 spans 12 residues. Trimming removed 4 bases from V and 15 bases from J, with 14 bases in between. Germline V CDR1 and CDR2: SGHRS, YFSETQ. The CDR3 DNA is TGCGCCAGCAGCCAAACCGGGAACGACCTCCACTTT. Translated, it gives CASSQTGNDLHF.